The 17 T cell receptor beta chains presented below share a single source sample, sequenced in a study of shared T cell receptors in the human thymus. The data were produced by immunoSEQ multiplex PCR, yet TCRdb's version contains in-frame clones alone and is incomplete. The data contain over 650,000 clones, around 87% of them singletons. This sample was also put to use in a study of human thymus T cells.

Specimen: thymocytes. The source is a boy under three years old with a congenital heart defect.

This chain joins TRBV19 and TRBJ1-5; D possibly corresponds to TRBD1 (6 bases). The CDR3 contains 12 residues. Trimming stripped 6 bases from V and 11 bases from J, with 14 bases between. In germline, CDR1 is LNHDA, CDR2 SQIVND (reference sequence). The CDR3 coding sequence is TGTGCCAGTAGAACAGGGTCAGGAGCCCAGCATTTT. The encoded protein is CASRTGSGAQHF.

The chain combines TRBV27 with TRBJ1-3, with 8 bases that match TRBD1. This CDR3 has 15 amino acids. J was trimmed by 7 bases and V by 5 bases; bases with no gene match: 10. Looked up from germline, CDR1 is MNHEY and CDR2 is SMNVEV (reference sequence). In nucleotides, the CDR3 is TGTGCCAGCAGTCTCCCGGACAGGGAAGGGAACACCATATATTTT. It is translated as CASSLPDREGNTIYF.

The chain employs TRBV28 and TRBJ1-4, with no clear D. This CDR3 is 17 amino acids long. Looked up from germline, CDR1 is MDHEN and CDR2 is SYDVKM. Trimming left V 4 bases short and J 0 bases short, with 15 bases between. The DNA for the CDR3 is TGTGCCAGCAGTTGTTTGGGGATAGCGGCAACTAATGAAAAACTGTTTTTT. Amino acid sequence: CASSCLGIAATNEKLFF.

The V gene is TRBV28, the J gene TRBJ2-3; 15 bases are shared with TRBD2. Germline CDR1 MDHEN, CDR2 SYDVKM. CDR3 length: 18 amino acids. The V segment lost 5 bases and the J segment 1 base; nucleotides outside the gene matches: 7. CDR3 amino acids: CASSTGLAGGHGTDTQYF. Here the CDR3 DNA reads TGTGCCAGCAGTACGGGACTAGCGGGGGGCCACGGCACAGATACGCAGTATTTT.

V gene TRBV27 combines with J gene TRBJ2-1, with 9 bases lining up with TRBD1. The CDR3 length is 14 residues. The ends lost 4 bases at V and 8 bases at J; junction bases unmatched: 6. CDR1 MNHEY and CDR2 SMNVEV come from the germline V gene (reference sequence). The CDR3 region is CASSSQGAGDEQFF. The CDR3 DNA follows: TGTGCCAGCAGTTCACAGGGGGCTGGGGATGAGCAGTTCTTC.

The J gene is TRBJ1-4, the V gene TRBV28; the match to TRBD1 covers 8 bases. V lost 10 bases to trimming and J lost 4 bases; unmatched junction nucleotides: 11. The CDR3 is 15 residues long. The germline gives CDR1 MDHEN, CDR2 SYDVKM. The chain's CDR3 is CATSRGTGLNEKLFF. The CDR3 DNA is TGTGCCACCTCCCGGGGGACAGGACTTAATGAAAAACTGTTTTTT.

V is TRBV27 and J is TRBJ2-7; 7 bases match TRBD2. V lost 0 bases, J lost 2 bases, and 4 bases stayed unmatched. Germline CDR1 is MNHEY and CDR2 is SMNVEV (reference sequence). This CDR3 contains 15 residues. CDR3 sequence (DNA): TGTGCCAGCAGTTTATCCCTAGCGGCCGCCTACGAGCAGTACTTC. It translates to CASSLSLAAAYEQYF.

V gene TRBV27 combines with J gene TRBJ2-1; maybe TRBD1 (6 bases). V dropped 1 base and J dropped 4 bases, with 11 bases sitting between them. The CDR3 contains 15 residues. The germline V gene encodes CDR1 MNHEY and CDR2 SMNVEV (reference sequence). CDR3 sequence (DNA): TGTGCCAGCAGTTTATTGGGGGCCGAGTACAATGAGCAGTTCTTC. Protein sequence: CASSLLGAEYNEQFF.

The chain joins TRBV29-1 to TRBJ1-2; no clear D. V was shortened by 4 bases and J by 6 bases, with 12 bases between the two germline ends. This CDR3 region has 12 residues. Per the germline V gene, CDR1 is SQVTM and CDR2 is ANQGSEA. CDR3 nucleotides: TGCAGCGTTGGGGGTGGGAGGAATGGCTACACCTTC. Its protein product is CSVGGGRNGYTF.

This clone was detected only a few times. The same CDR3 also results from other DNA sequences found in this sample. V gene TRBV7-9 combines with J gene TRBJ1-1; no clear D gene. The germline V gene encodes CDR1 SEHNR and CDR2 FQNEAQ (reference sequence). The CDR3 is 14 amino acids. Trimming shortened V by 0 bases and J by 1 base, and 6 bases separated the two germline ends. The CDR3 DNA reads TGTGCCAGCAGCTTAGCCGGAGGGAACACTGAAGCTTTCTTT. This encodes CASSLAGGNTEAFF.

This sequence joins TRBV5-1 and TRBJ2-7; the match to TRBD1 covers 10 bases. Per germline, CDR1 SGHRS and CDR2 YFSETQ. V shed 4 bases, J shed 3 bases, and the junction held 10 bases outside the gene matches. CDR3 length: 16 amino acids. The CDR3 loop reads CASSRTGGMTNYEQYF. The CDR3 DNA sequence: TGCGCCAGCAGCAGGACAGGGGGAATGACTAACTACGAGCAGTACTTC. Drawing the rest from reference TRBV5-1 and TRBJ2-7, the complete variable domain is KAGVTQTPRYLIKTRGQQVTLSCSPISGHRSVSWYQQTPGQGLQFLFEYFSETQRNKGNFPGRFSGRQFSNSRSEMNVSTLELGDSALYLCASSRTGGMTNYEQYFGPGTRLTVT.

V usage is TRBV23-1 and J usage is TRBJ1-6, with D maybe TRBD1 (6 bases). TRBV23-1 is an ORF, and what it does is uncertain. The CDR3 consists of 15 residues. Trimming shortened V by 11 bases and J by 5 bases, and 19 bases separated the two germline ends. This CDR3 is CAGGDRTANNSPLHF. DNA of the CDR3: TGCGCCGGAGGTGATAGGACAGCGAATAATTCACCCCTCCACTTT.

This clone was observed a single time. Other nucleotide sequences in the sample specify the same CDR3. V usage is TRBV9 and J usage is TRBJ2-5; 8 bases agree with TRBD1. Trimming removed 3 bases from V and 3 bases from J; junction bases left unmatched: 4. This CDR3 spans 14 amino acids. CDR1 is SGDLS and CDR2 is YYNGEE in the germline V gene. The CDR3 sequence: CASSARQGKETQYF. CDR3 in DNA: TGTGCCAGCAGCGCTCGACAGGGGAAAGAGACCCAGTACTTC.

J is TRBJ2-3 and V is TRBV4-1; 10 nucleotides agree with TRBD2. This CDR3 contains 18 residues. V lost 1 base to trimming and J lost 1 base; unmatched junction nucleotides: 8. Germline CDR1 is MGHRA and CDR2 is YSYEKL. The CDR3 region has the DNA TGCGCCAGCAGCCAAGGGGAAGCGGGGGGGCCTCGCACAGATACGCAGTATTTT. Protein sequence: CASSQGEAGGPRTDTQYF.

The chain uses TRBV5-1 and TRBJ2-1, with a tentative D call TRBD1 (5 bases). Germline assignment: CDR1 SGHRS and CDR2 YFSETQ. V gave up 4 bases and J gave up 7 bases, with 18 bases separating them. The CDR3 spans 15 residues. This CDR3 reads CASSPDRQRGNEQFF. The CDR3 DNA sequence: TGCGCCAGCAGCCCTGATCGACAGCGAGGAAATGAGCAGTTCTTC.

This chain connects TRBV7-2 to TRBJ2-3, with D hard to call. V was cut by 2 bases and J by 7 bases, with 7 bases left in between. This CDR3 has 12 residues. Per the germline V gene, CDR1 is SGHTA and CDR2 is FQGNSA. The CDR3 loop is CASSLLVHTQYF. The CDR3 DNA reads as TGTGCCAGCAGCTTACTAGTCCATACGCAGTATTTT.

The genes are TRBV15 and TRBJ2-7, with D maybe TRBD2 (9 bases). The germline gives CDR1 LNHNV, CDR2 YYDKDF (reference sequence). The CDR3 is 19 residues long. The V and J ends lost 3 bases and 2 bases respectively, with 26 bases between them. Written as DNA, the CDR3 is TGTGCCACCAGCAGGGGAACAGGGGGTCAGGGCGGGAGGGCCTACGAGCAGTACTTC. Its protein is CATSRGTGGQGGRAYEQYF.